The TCR beta chain described here comes from a study of cytomegalovirus exposure and HLA in healthy donors. Study-wide points: One cluster of highly shared sequence variants probably arose as a sequencing artifact.

PCR was performed using 60 Vbeta and 13 Jbeta primers. The assay was immunoSEQ multiplex PCR, and TCRdb's table has in-frame clones only and misses some. The sample includes approximately 120,000 clones, about four fifths of them seen just once. This clone occurred once. Its antigen remains unidentified. The CDR3 length is 18 residues. The V and J ends lost 4 bases and 2 bases, in that order; junction bases with no gene match: 14. This clonotype was sampled from a woman under 40 in good health and CMV-seronegative. V gene TRBV5-3 combines with J gene TRBJ1-5; 8 nucleotides match TRBD1. TRBV5-3 is filed as an ORF, its function uncertain. Sequenced material: PBMCs. The chain's CDR3 is CARSLTSSDREGNQPQHF. The CDR3 nucleotides are TGTGCCAGAAGCCTAACATCTTCGGACAGGGAAGGCAATCAGCCCCAGCATTTT.